These 27 T cell receptor beta chains came from one sample sequenced in a study of T cells in Graves' hyperthyroidism and ophthalmopathy. Regions amplified from RNA transcripts were the TCR beta CDR3 regions. HTBI primers were employed in a first-round RT-PCR of the TCR CDR3. TCRdb analysed the multiplex PCR reads with MiXCR anew, one entry per CDR3 protein. The sample lists a few hundred thousand distinct CDR3 sequences; around a sixth were seen once. Sequencing was done on a sample of blood. The origin of the receptors is a woman in her 30s with Graves' hyperthyroidism.

This chain links TRBV6-2 or TRBV6-3 with TRBJ2-1; 10 nucleotides line up with TRBD2. This CDR3 region has 15 residues. With V trimmed by 1 base and J by 6 bases, 3 bases remained unmatched. Germline V CDR1 and CDR2: MNHEY, SVGEGT. CDR3 coding DNA: TGTGCCAGCAGTTACTTGGCTAGCGGGAGCAATGAGCAGTTCTTC. This translates into CASSYLASGSNEQFF.

V usage is TRBV7-6 and J usage is TRBJ1-6, with D uncertain. Germline assignment: CDR1 SGHVS and CDR2 FNYEAQ. The CDR3 has 13 amino acids. Deletions cut 1 base from V and 8 bases from J, with 6 bases between. The CDR3 protein is CASSLEGYSPLHF. The CDR3 coding sequence is TGTGCCAGCAGCTTAGAGGGTTATTCACCCCTCCACTTT.

There are many counts of this clonotype. This chain uses TRBV6-1 with TRBJ2-7; weak D call: TRBD2 (6 bases). This CDR3 spans 16 amino acids. V lost 7 bases to trimming and J lost 5 bases, with 24 bases between them. Per the germline V gene, CDR1 is MNHNS and CDR2 is SASEGT. The CDR3 region has the DNA TGTGCCAGCACCGAACGTGTCGGGGGAAGCCCCCACGAGCAGTACTTC. Protein product: CASTERVGGSPHEQYF.

V and J are TRBV7-9 and TRBJ2-3; 14 bases fit TRBD2. This CDR3 has 18 amino acids. From germline, CDR1 is SEHNR and CDR2 FQNEAQ (reference sequence). The ends lost 1 base at V and 3 bases at J; junction bases unmatched: 6. The CDR3 spells CASSLGGTSGSLTDTQYF. DNA for the CDR3: TGTGCCAGCAGCTTAGGGGGGACTAGCGGGAGTTTGACAGATACGCAGTATTTT.

The chain recombines TRBV5-1 with TRBJ1-6, with D perhaps TRBD1 (6 bases). This CDR3 contains 16 residues. The germline gives CDR1 SGHRS, CDR2 YFSETQ. Trimming shortened V by 0 bases and J by 9 bases, and 16 bases separated the two germline ends. CDR3 amino acids: CASSLETGWGFSPLHF. CDR3 coding DNA: TGCGCCAGCAGCTTGGAGACAGGCTGGGGTTTTTCACCCCTCCACTTT.

This clonotype has at least ten counts. J is TRBJ2-3 and V is TRBV12-5; a possible D gene is TRBD2 (5 bases). The CDR3 extends over 14 amino acids. Germline V CDR1 and CDR2: LGHNT, FRNRAP. Trimming stripped 7 bases from V and 9 bases from J, with 20 bases between. In DNA, the CDR3 is TGTGCTAGTGCCAACTACCCAGACTACCTAACGCAGTATTTT. The encoded protein is CASANYPDYLTQYF.

A few counts support this clonotype. No conserved phenylalanine or tryptophan ends this CDR3, so it is likely a read error. The chain has TRBV5-4 and TRBJ1-1, with D maybe TRBD1 (5 bases). Germline values: CDR1 SGHNT, CDR2 YYREEE (reference sequence). CDR3 length: 13 residues. V was pared by 7 bases and J by 5 bases, with 15 bases between. The CDR3 DNA is TGTGCCAGCCGATTACGGGGGTATACTGAAGCTTTCCTT. Translation: CASRLRGYTEAFL.

This clonotype was seen repeatedly, ten times or more. The V call is TRBV13, the J call TRBJ2-7, with 8 bases matching TRBD2. The CDR3 is 17 amino acids. Trimming at V came to 0 bases and at J to 0 bases, leaving 7 bases not matched to a gene. In germline, CDR1 is PRHDT, CDR2 FYEKMQ (reference sequence). The CDR3 coding sequence is TGTGCCAGCAGCTTAGGGGATTATAGCGGGATCTCCTACGAGCAGTACTTC. Its translation is CASSLGDYSGISYEQYF.

This clonotype was counted at least ten times. This rearrangement joins TRBV7-3 to TRBJ2-1, with TRBD2 identical over 10 bases. The germline V gene has CDR1 SGHTA and CDR2 FQGTGA. Unmatched junction bases numbered 8, after V lost 2 bases and J lost 10 bases. The CDR3 covers 15 residues. The CDR3, as DNA: TGTGCCAGCAGCTTAGGGGCTAGCGGGAGTGGCGAGCAGTTCTTC. Translation gives CASSLGASGSGEQFF.

J is TRBJ1-2 and V is TRBV7-9; 7 nucleotides align to TRBD1. There are 15 residues in the CDR3. Germline V gene data show CDR1 as SEHNR and CDR2 as FQNEAQ (reference sequence). The V and J ends lost 5 bases and 1 base, in that order; junction bases with no gene match: 7. CDR3 sequence reads: CASSNQGDLNYGYTF. CDR3 in DNA: TGTGCCAGCAGCAATCAGGGGGACCTTAACTATGGCTACACCTTC.

The table lists this clonotype with many counts. The chain uses TRBV12-3 or TRBV12-4 and TRBJ2-3; 7 bases agree with TRBD1. The junction had 5 bases not matched to a gene; V was cut back by 4 bases and J by 1 base. CDR3 size: 15 residues. This chain's CDR3 is CASSSQGSGTDTQYF. The CDR3 DNA follows: TGTGCCAGCAGTTCACAGGGGAGTGGCACAGATACGCAGTATTTT.

V gene TRBV6-1 combines with J gene TRBJ1-2; 7 bases match TRBD1. V shed 7 bases, J shed 4 bases, and the junction held 6 bases outside the gene matches. This CDR3 comprises 13 residues. Germline CDR1 and CDR2: MNHNS and SASEGT. CDR3 in DNA: TGTGCCAGCATAAGGACAGGCGGCTATGGCTACACCTTC. It translates to CASIRTGGYGYTF.

This chain links TRBV25-1 with TRBJ1-2; 7 nucleotides align to TRBD1. With V trimmed by 4 bases and J by 0 bases, 11 bases remained unmatched. This CDR3 contains 17 residues. Germline V gene lookup returns CDR1 MGHDK and CDR2 SYGVNS. The CDR3: CASSGLEGASANYGYTF. CDR3 nucleotides: TGTGCCAGCAGTGGATTGGAGGGGGCGTCGGCTAACTATGGCTACACCTTC.

This clonotype appeared a few times. The chain has TRBV30 and TRBJ1-5, with D perhaps TRBD1 (6 bases). The CDR3 loop spans 14 amino acids. The V and J ends lost 2 bases and 2 bases respectively, with 10 bases between them. Looked up from germline, CDR1 is GTSNPN and CDR2 is SVGIG (reference sequence). CDR3 DNA sequence: TGTGCCTGGAGTTCCCAGGGGCGCAATCAGCCCCAGCATTTT. It specifies CAWSSQGRNQPQHF.

The chain carries TRBV5-6 and TRBJ1-5; 7 bases fit TRBD1. The CDR3 length is 16 residues. The V gene's germline CDR1 is SGHDT and CDR2 YYEEEE. J was trimmed by 3 bases and V by 2 bases; bases with no gene match: 8. For the CDR3, the DNA is TGTGCCAGCAGCTTCCGATCGGGACAGCACAATCAGCCCCAGCATTTT. Protein sequence: CASSFRSGQHNQPQHF. The variable domain in full, completed from reference TRBV5-6 and TRBJ1-5, reads DAGVTQSPTHLIKTRGQQVTLRCSPKSGHDTVSWYQQALGQGPQFIFQYYEEEERQRGNFPDRFSGHQFPNYSSELNVNALLLGDSALYLCASSFRSGQHNQPQHFGDGTRLSIL.

CDR3 region: CSATRTSGIIEQFF. CDR3 nucleotides: TGCAGTGCTACCAGGACTAGCGGGATTATTGAGCAGTTCTTC. The chain couples TRBV20-1 to TRBJ2-1; 12 bases agree with TRBD2. Germline lookup yields CDR1 DFQATT and CDR2 SNEGSKA (reference sequence). V dropped 4 bases and J dropped 9; count of bases not matched to a gene: 7. The CDR3 has 14 amino acids.

This clonotype appeared many times. The chain recombines TRBV6-5 with TRBJ2-3; perhaps TRBD2 as D (6 bases). The germline V gene encodes CDR1 MNHEY and CDR2 SVGAGI. V was cut by 2 bases and J by 1 base, with 10 bases left in between. The CDR3 spans 15 residues. CDR3 in DNA: TGTGCCAGCAGTTACCGGGGAGGTGGCACAGATACGCAGTATTTT. Its translation: CASSYRGGGTDTQYF.

This clonotype was detected ten times or more. The chain's CDR3 is CSVEVSGDSYEQYF. For the CDR3, the DNA is TGCAGCGTTGAAGTTAGCGGGGACTCCTACGAGCAGTACTTC. The J gene is TRBJ2-7, the V gene TRBV29-1, with 8 nucleotides matching TRBD2. V shed 1 base, J shed 0 bases, and the junction held 2 bases outside the gene matches. The length of the CDR3 is 14 residues. CDR1 and CDR2 from the germline V gene are SQVTM and ANQGSEA.

This clonotype was recorded at least ten times. The J gene is TRBJ2-7, the V gene TRBV6-5, with no clear D. This CDR3 is 14 amino acids long. CDR1 is MNHEY and CDR2 is SVGAGI in the germline V gene. Trimming left V 2 bases short and J 0 bases short, with 8 bases between. This CDR3 reads CASSYNGNSYEQYF. The CDR3, as DNA: TGTGCCAGCAGTTACAATGGGAACTCCTACGAGCAGTACTTC.

This clonotype has a count of ten or more. The J gene is TRBJ2-1, the V gene TRBV12-3 or TRBV12-4; 9 positions agree with TRBD2. The CDR3 extends over 16 amino acids. The ends lost 7 bases at V and 6 bases at J; junction bases unmatched: 13. Here the CDR3 reads CASTRSGGAGGNEQFF. CDR3 in DNA: TGTGCCAGCACCCGATCAGGGGGAGCGGGGGGCAATGAGCAGTTCTTC.

The chain employs TRBV10-3 and TRBJ1-2; a weak D match, TRBD1 (6 bases). This CDR3 is 14 amino acids long. V shed 10 bases and J shed 3 bases, with 18 bases lying between them. Germline lookup yields CDR1 ENHRY and CDR2 SYGVKD. The CDR3 spells CASQREGVDYGYTF. The CDR3 DNA is TGTGCCAGTCAGCGGGAGGGGGTTGACTATGGCTACACCTTC.

The chain combines TRBV12-3 or TRBV12-4 with TRBJ2-1; 13 bases fit TRBD2. CDR3 size: 14 residues. The V and J ends lost 6 bases and 9 bases, in that order; junction bases with no gene match: 5. The CDR3 here is CASRTSGGAAEQFF. In DNA, the CDR3 is TGTGCCAGCAGAACTAGCGGGGGGGCCGCTGAGCAGTTCTTC.

This clonotype was seen ten or more times. V and J are TRBV6-1 and TRBJ2-1; possibly TRBD1 or TRBD2 for D (5 bases each). V lost 2 bases, J lost 0 bases, and 14 bases lay in between. Germline lookup yields CDR1 MNHNS and CDR2 SASEGT. There are 17 residues in the CDR3. CDR3 residues: CASSESKVGVSYNEQFF. CDR3 DNA sequence: TGTGCCAGCAGTGAATCTAAGGTGGGGGTCTCCTACAATGAGCAGTTCTTC.

In its sample, this clonotype was seen many times. The V call is TRBV9, the J call TRBJ2-1; 13 nucleotides align to TRBD2. With 0 bases clipped from V and 8 bases from J, the junction kept 5 bases outside the gene matches. Germline values: CDR1 SGDLS, CDR2 YYNGEE. The CDR3 consists of 16 residues. CDR3 nucleotides: TGTGCCAGCAGCGTAGCGGGGACTAGCGGGATGTATGAGCAGTTCTTC. Its protein product is CASSVAGTSGMYEQFF.

This clonotype occurred a few times. The junction departs from germline at one end; a sequencing error may be responsible. This sequence joins TRBV3-1 and TRBJ1-6, with D tentatively TRBD1 (5 bases). Germline V gives CDR1 LGHDT, CDR2 YNNKEL (reference sequence). The CDR3 consists of 17 residues. Here the CDR3 reads CAGSQERGGQGASPLHF. The CDR3 DNA reads TGTGCCGGCAGCCAAGAGAGAGGCGGGCAGGGCGCTTCACCCCTCCACTTT.

This clonotype was counted many times. V usage is TRBV6-2 or TRBV6-3 and J usage is TRBJ2-1; the match to TRBD1 covers 8 bases. V lost 2 bases and J lost 6; bases outside the gene matches: 9. The CDR3 runs to 16 residues. Germline V gene lookup returns CDR1 MNHEY and CDR2 SVGEGT. DNA of the CDR3: TGTGCCAGCAGTTACGAAGGACAGGGATGGGGCAATGAGCAGTTCTTC. Encoded protein: CASSYEGQGWGNEQFF.

The chain uses TRBV19 and TRBJ2-7; 12 bases agree with TRBD1. Germline V gene sequence: CDR1 LNHDA, CDR2 SQIVND (reference sequence). The CDR3 covers 16 residues. Trimming took 7 bases from V and 4 from J; bases not matched to a gene: 11. In DNA form, the CDR3 reads TGTGCCAGTACCGCCGCGGGACAGGGGGCGCAGTACGAGCAGTACTTC. Its protein is CASTAAGQGAQYEQYF.